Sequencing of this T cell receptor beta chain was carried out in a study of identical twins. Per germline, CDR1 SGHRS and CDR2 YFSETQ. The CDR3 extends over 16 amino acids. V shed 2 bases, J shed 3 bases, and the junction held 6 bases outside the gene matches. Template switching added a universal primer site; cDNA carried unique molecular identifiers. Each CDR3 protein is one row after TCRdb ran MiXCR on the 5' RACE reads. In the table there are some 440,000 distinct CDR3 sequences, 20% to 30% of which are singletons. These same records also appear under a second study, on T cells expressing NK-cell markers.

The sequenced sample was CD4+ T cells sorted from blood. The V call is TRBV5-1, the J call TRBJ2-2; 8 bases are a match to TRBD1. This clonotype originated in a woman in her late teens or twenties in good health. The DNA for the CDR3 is TGCGCCAGCAGCTTCCCCCCGACAGGGGACACCGGGGAGCTGTTTTTT. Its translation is CASSFPPTGDTGELFF.